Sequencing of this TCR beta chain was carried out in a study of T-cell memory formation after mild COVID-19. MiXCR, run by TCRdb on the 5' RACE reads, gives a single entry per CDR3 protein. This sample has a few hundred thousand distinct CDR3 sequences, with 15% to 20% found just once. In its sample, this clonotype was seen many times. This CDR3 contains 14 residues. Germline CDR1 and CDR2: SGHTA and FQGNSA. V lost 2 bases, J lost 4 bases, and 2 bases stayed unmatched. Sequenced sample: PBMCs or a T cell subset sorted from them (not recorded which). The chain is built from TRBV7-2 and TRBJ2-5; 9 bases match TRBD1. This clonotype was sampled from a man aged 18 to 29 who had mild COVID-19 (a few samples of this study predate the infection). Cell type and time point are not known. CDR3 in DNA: TGTGCCAGCAGCTTAACAGGGGGCGGAGAGACCCAGTACTTC. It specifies CASSLTGGGETQYF. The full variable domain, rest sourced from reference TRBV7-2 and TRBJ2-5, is GAGVSQSPSNKVTEKGKDVELRCDPISGHTALYWYRQSLGQGLEFLIYFQGNSAPDKSGLPSDRFSAERTGGSVSTLTIQRTQQEDSAVYLCASSLTGGGETQYFGPGTRLLVL.